These 19 T cell receptor beta chains came from one sample sequenced in a study of shared clonotypes between healthy human individuals. Using immunoSEQ multiplex PCR, the repertoire was profiled, and TCRdb retains in-frame clones only, with some absent. The sample yields fewer than 2.5 million clones, under 95% seen once. Material for sequencing was naive CD4+ T cells from PBMCs. This sample's subset: CD45RA+ positively selected. Receptors originate from a man aged 18 to 30 in good health. Some clones in this sample may be carry-over from other donors' samples.

The chain has TRBV5-1 and TRBJ2-1; D tentatively fits TRBD1 or TRBD2 (7 bases each). V gave up 4 bases and J gave up 4 bases, with 15 bases separating them. CDR1 is SGHRS, CDR2 YFSETQ, per germline. CDR3 length equals 15 residues. CDR3 loop: CASSPPGGGYNEQFF. CDR3 nucleotide sequence: TGCGCCAGCAGCCCTCCAGGGGGGGGATACAATGAGCAGTTCTTC.

This chain uses TRBV5-1 with TRBJ1-6; 10 nucleotides align to TRBD1. Germline values: CDR1 SGHRS, CDR2 YFSETQ. This CDR3 has 16 amino acids. J gave up 9 bases and V 0 bases, and 6 bases lay outside the gene matches. CDR3 nucleotide sequence: TGCGCCAGCAGCTTGGGTCCTCGGACAGGGGGTTCACCCCTCCACTTT. It encodes CASSLGPRTGGSPLHF. The whole variable domain, filled in from reference TRBV5-1 and TRBJ1-6, reads KAGVTQTPRYLIKTRGQQVTLSCSPISGHRSVSWYQQTPGQGLQFLFEYFSETQRNKGNFPGRFSGRQFSNSRSEMNVSTLELGDSALYLCASSLGPRTGGSPLHFGNGTRLTVT.

A single count supports this clone. The chain combines TRBV7-9 with TRBJ2-1; weak D call: TRBD1 (5 bases). The V end lost 3 bases, the J end lost 6 bases, and 12 bases lay between the germline ends. Germline CDR1 and CDR2: SEHNR and FQNEAQ (reference sequence). The CDR3 totals 14 residues. The CDR3 DNA sequence: TGTGCCAGCAGCTTCCGGACATTCTCCAATGAGCAGTTCTTC. Translation gives CASSFRTFSNEQFF.

The chain is built from TRBV28 and TRBJ2-1; D unclear. Between the trimmed V and J ends, which lost 5 bases and 6 bases, there was a span of 17 bases. This CDR3 is 15 amino acids long. Germline CDR1 and CDR2: MDHEN and SYDVKM. CDR3 coding DNA: TGTGCCAGCAGTCCCCCGGTGGGCAGAATCAATGAGCAGTTCTTC. Its translation: CASSPPVGRINEQFF.

This clone was seen only once. V gene TRBV7-9 combines with J gene TRBJ2-5, with D maybe TRBD1 (5 bases). The CDR3 extends over 15 amino acids. Trimming removed 2 bases from V and 2 bases from J, with 12 bases in between. Germline CDR1 and CDR2: SEHNR and FQNEAQ (reference sequence). CDR3 coding DNA: TGTGCCAGCAGCTTAACGCGGACAACTCAAGAGACCCAGTACTTC. This encodes CASSLTRTTQETQYF.

This clone was seen just once. This chain uses TRBV4-2 with TRBJ2-3; 9 nucleotides align to TRBD2. Losses at the gene ends were 1 base for V and 7 bases for J; bases not matched to a gene: 9. CDR1 and CDR2 from the germline V gene are LGHNA and YNFKEQ. The CDR3 extends over 16 amino acids. The CDR3 region has the DNA TGTGCCAGCAGCCAAGTTTCTAGCGGGATCGTATATACGCAGTATTTT. Its translation is CASSQVSSGIVYTQYF.

The V and J genes are TRBV29-1 and TRBJ2-3, with a weak D call TRBD2 (6 bases). Trimming pared 4 bases from V and 5 bases from J, leaving 16 bases between. In germline, CDR1 is SQVTM, CDR2 ANQGSEA. CDR3 length equals 14 residues. CDR3 region: CSVGWGDLGDTQYF. DNA for the CDR3: TGCAGCGTTGGGTGGGGGGACTTGGGAGATACGCAGTATTTT.

DNA for the CDR3: TGCGCCAGCAGCTTTGGGGGGGCGCTAGCCAAAAACATTCAGTACTTC. Its protein is CASSFGGALAKNIQYF. V is TRBV5-1 and J is TRBJ2-4, with D possibly matching TRBD2 (7 bases). V lost 2 bases to trimming and J lost 0 bases, with 12 bases between them. Germline V CDR1 and CDR2: SGHRS, YFSETQ. The CDR3 sequence is 16 residues long.

The genes are TRBV5-6 and TRBJ1-4; D not certain. The germline V and J ends were trimmed by 1 base and 6 bases, with 19 bases remaining between them. CDR3 length: 17 amino acids. CDR1 and CDR2 (germline): SGHDT, YYEEEE. Here the CDR3 reads CASSLFSGSFGDEKLFF. The CDR3, as DNA: TGTGCCAGCAGCTTGTTTAGCGGGTCGTTTGGGGATGAAAAACTGTTTTTT.

This clone has a single count. Other DNA sequences in this specimen translate into the identical CDR3. The chain uses TRBV11-3 and TRBJ2-3; TRBD1 is a possible D gene (5 bases). Germline V lookup: CDR1 SGHNT, CDR2 YENEEA. The V end was cut by 5 bases, the J end by 0 bases, with 9 bases between. This CDR3 has 14 residues. The CDR3 DNA sequence: TGTGCCAGCAGCCAGGGCGGCAGCACAGATACGCAGTATTTT. Amino acids: CASSQGGSTDTQYF.

The rearrangement uses TRBV25-1 and TRBJ2-2, with TRBD1 identical over 7 bases. From germline, CDR1 is MGHDK and CDR2 SYGVNS. The V gene end was trimmed by 8 bases and the J gene end by 4 bases; junction bases not matched to a gene: 16. CDR3 length: 17 amino acids. The CDR3 protein is CASGGPPGQVATGELFF. CDR3 DNA: TGTGCCAGCGGAGGCCCCCCCGGACAGGTGGCCACCGGGGAGCTGTTTTTT.

The chain joins TRBV18 to TRBJ2-7; TRBD2 agrees at 13 bases. The germline gives CDR1 KGHSH, CDR2 LQKENI. CDR3 size: 15 residues. With 1 base clipped from V and 4 bases from J, the junction kept 1 base outside the gene matches. Written as DNA, the CDR3 is TGTGCCAGCTCACCACAGGGACTAGCGGGATACGAGCAGTACTTC. It is translated as CASSPQGLAGYEQYF. The full variable domain, completed using reference TRBV18 and TRBJ2-7, is NAGVMQNPRHLVRRRGQEARLRCSPMKGHSHVYWYRQLPEEGLKFMVYLQKENIIDESGMPKERFSAEFPKEGPSILRIQQVVRGDSAAYFCASSPQGLAGYEQYFGPGTRLTVT.

The chain links TRBV7-9 to TRBJ2-1; perhaps TRBD1 as D (5 bases). Germline CDR1 and CDR2: SEHNR and FQNEAQ (reference sequence). The V end lost 4 bases, the J end lost 8 bases, and 9 bases lay between the germline ends. The CDR3 has 12 residues. The CDR3 nucleotides read TGTGCCAGCAGCTGGCAGGGCTATGAGCAGTTCTTC. The encoded protein is CASSWQGYEQFF.

The rearrangement uses TRBV15 and TRBJ2-5; 7 nucleotides line up with TRBD1. Germline V gene sequence: CDR1 LNHNV, CDR2 YYDKDF (reference sequence). The CDR3 has 14 amino acids. Losses at the gene ends were 0 bases for V and 4 bases for J; bases not matched to a gene: 2. The CDR3 protein is CATSREYRGETQYF. CDR3 bases: TGTGCCACCAGCAGAGAGTACAGGGGAGAGACCCAGTACTTC.

V usage is TRBV28 and J usage is TRBJ2-3; D gene unclear. This CDR3 has 12 residues. Germline V gene lookup returns CDR1 MDHEN and CDR2 SYDVKM. The V end lost 6 bases, the J end lost 2 bases, and 6 bases lay between the germline ends. CDR3 residues: CASRVNTDTQYF. The CDR3 nucleotides are TGTGCCAGCAGGGTCAACACAGATACGCAGTATTTT.

A remark on this clone: This CDR3 is also generated by other DNA sequences in the sample. The chain links TRBV18 to TRBJ1-1; D gene ambiguous. Germline V gives CDR1 KGHSH, CDR2 LQKENI. Trimming removed 0 bases from V and 0 bases from J, with 8 bases in between. The CDR3 is made up of 15 amino acids. CDR3 sequence (DNA): TGTGCCAGCTCACCACCTGGCGCCTTGAACACTGAAGCTTTCTTT. The encoded protein is CASSPPGALNTEAFF.

The CDR3 here is CASSPQYGEETQYF. CDR3 DNA sequence: TGTGCCAGCAGCCCCCAATACGGAGAAGAGACCCAGTACTTC. The chain carries TRBV7-2 and TRBJ2-5; D gene uncertain. Germline V gene data show CDR1 as SGHTA and CDR2 as FQGNSA. V was trimmed by 5 bases and J by 3 bases, leaving 13 bases between them. The CDR3 extends over 14 amino acids.

About this clone: The identical CDR3 is also encoded by other nucleotide sequences in the sample. The J gene is TRBJ1-3, the V gene TRBV9; the D gene is possibly TRBD1 (5 bases). The CDR3 has 15 amino acids. The ends were cut back, 1 base at V and 1 base at J, with 9 bases in the middle. Per the germline V gene, CDR1 is SGDLS and CDR2 is YYNGEE. The CDR3 region has the DNA TGTGCCAGCAGCGTAATTGGGGCGTCTGGAAACACCATATATTTT. It codes for CASSVIGASGNTIYF. Using reference TRBV9 and TRBJ1-3 for the parts outside the CDR3, the full variable domain is DSGVTQTPKHLITATGQRVTLRCSPRSGDLSVYWYQQSLDQGLQFLIQYYNGEERAKGNILERFSAQQFPDLHSELNLSSLELGDSALYFCASSVIGASGNTIYFGEGSWLTVV.

The V call is TRBV6-1, the J call TRBJ1-5; the D gene is possibly TRBD1 (5 bases). Germline V CDR1 and CDR2: MNHNS, SASEGT. Trimming cost V 7 bases and J 4 bases, with 8 bases left between them. The CDR3 loop spans 12 amino acids. The CDR3 nucleotides are TGTGCCAGCAATGGGGGAAATCAGCCCCAGCATTTT. It yields the protein CASNGGNQPQHF.